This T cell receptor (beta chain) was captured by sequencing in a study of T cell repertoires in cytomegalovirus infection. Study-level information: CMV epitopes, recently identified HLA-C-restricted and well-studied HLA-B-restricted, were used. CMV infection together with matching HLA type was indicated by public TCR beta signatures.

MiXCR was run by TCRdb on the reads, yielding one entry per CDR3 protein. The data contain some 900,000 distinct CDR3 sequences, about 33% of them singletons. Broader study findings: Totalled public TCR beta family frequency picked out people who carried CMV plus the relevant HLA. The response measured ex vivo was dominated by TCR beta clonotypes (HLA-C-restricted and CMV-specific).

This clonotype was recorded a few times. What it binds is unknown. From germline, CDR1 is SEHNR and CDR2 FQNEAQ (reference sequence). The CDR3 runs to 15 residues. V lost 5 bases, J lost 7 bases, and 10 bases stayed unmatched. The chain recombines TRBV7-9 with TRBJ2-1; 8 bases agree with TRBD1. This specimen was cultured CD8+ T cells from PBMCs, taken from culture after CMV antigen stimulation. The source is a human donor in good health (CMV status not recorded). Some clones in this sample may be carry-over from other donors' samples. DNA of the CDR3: TGTGCCAGCAGCCCGCCGGGACAGGCTATTAATGAGCAGTTCTTC. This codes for CASSPPGQAINEQFF.